The 19 T cell receptor beta chains listed next were all sequenced from one sample in a study of CD8+ T cells in alopecia areata. RNA extraction was followed by reverse transcription into cDNA, which acted as the sequencing template. Measured with immunoSEQ multiplex PCR; TCRdb has only the in-frame clones, and not every one. The repertoire consists of roughly 250,000 clones, with under 70% occurring once and the leading ten covering around 1.2%. Sequencing was performed on CD4+ T cells sorted from blood, taken at week 0. Receptors originate from a human donor with alopecia areata.

The sample holds a few counts of this clone. The genes are TRBV28 and TRBJ2-2; D perhaps matches TRBD2 (5 bases). V lost 7 bases to trimming and J lost 7 bases, with 16 bases between them. CDR3 size: 14 residues. Germline V gives CDR1 MDHEN, CDR2 SYDVKM. CDR3 sequence reads: CASTSGNRNGELFF. CDR3 DNA: TGTGCCAGCACATCCGGGAATCGTAACGGGGAGCTGTTTTTT.

In its sample, this clone was seen a few times. The chain recombines TRBV29-1 with TRBJ2-1; D may correspond to TRBD1 or TRBD2 (6 bases each). The CDR3 contains 11 residues. Trimming cost V 7 bases and J 12 bases, with 16 bases left between them. CDR1 SQVTM and CDR2 ANQGSEA come from the germline V gene. CDR3 in amino acids: CSAGAGMGQFF. The CDR3 DNA is TGCAGCGCGGGGGCGGGGATGGGGCAGTTCTTC.

The chain has TRBV5-4 and TRBJ2-7, with a weak D call TRBD2 (5 bases). Germline assignment: CDR1 SGHNT and CDR2 YYREEE (reference sequence). This CDR3 is built from 15 residues. Trimming cost V 2 bases and J 3 bases, with 15 bases left between them. As DNA, the CDR3 is TGTGCCAGCAGCTTAGGAGCGGTGGGAAACTACGAGCAGTACTTC. It encodes CASSLGAVGNYEQYF.

The chain couples TRBV4-1 to TRBJ1-3; 7 bases are shared with TRBD1. Germline V gives CDR1 MGHRA, CDR2 YSYEKL. V shed 2 bases, J shed 1 base, and the junction held 5 bases outside the gene matches. This CDR3 has 16 amino acids. CDR3 loop: CASSQPGQVSGNTIYF. For the CDR3, the DNA is TGCGCCAGCAGCCAACCTGGACAGGTGTCTGGAAACACCATATATTTT.

In its sample, this clone was seen a few times. This chain connects TRBV29-1 to TRBJ2-1; TRBD1 is a possible D gene (6 bases). The CDR3 covers 12 residues. The V end lost 3 bases, the J end lost 9 bases, and 12 bases lay between the germline ends. Per the germline V gene, CDR1 is SQVTM and CDR2 is ANQGSEA. For the CDR3, the DNA is TGCAGCGTTGATTACAGGGTGGGTGAGCAGTTCTTC. Its translation: CSVDYRVGEQFF.

The chain links TRBV29-1 to TRBJ1-6, with D tentatively TRBD1 (6 bases). Germline loops: CDR1 SQVTM, CDR2 ANQGSEA. CDR3 length: 13 amino acids. The V end was cut by 6 bases, the J end by 7 bases, with 13 bases between. CDR3 protein: CSVKQGGNSPLHF. CDR3 in DNA: TGCAGCGTCAAACAGGGAGGCAATTCACCCCTCCACTTT.

The V and J genes are TRBV5-1 and TRBJ2-6, with D maybe TRBD2 (6 bases). The CDR3 runs 17 residues. Trimming pared 0 bases from V and 0 bases from J, leaving 10 bases between. Per the germline V gene, CDR1 is SGHRS and CDR2 is YFSETQ. The chain's CDR3 is CASSLGRVISGANVLTF. CDR3 nucleotides: TGCGCCAGCAGCTTGGGGAGGGTCATCTCTGGGGCCAACGTCCTGACTTTC.

In its sample, this clone was seen a few times. V gene TRBV7-2 combines with J gene TRBJ2-5, with D unclear. The V end lost 3 bases, the J end lost 1 base, and 3 bases lay between the germline ends. The germline V gene encodes CDR1 SGHTA and CDR2 FQGNSA. The CDR3 loop spans 12 amino acids. CDR3 in DNA: TGTGCCAGCAGCTTTTCCCAAGAGACCCAGTACTTC. Amino acid sequence: CASSFSQETQYF.

This rearrangement joins TRBV30 to TRBJ1-1, with TRBD1 matching over 8 bases. CDR3 length: 12 amino acids. Germline CDR1 and CDR2: GTSNPN and SVGIG (reference sequence). CDR3 protein: CARDRINTEAFF. CDR3 nucleotide sequence: TGTGCTCGGGACAGGATAAACACTGAAGCTTTCTTT.

The V and J genes are TRBV2 and TRBJ2-7; possibly TRBD2 for D (5 bases). The CDR3 consists of 15 residues. Germline V gives CDR1 SNHLY, CDR2 FYNNEI. V was clipped by 7 bases and J by 2 bases, with 18 bases between them. CDR3 nucleotides: TGTGCCAGCATGACGGTCCGGGATGTGCCCTACGAGCAGTACTTC. Translation: CASMTVRDVPYEQYF.

The chain employs TRBV4-2 and TRBJ2-2; 8 nucleotides line up with TRBD1. Trimming at V came to 1 base and at J to 5 bases, leaving 6 bases not matched to a gene. The CDR3 spans 16 residues. CDR1 and CDR2 (germline): LGHNA, YNFKEQ. The DNA for the CDR3 is TGTGCCAGCAGCCAAGGGACAGGGATTTGGACCGGGGAGCTGTTTTTT. Translating gives CASSQGTGIWTGELFF.

This clone showed up just a few times. The chain couples TRBV2 to TRBJ1-4; no firm D call. The CDR3 covers 11 residues. The germline CDR1 and CDR2 sequences are SNHLY and FYNNEI. V lost 3 bases, J lost 11 bases, and 7 bases lay in between. The CDR3 loop reads CASSEELKLFF. In DNA, the CDR3 is TGTGCCAGCAGTGAGGAACTGAAACTGTTTTTT. Using reference TRBV2 and TRBJ1-4 for the parts outside the CDR3, the full variable domain is EPEVTQTPSHQVTQMGQEVILRCVPISNHLYFYWYRQILGQKVEFLVSFYNNEISEKSEIFDDQFSVERPDGSNFTLKIRSTKLEDSAMYFCASSEELKLFFGSGTQLSVL.

V gene TRBV10-3 combines with J gene TRBJ2-1; 7 bases are a match to TRBD2. CDR3 size: 12 residues. CDR1 is ENHRY and CDR2 is SYGVKD in the germline V gene. V was clipped by 10 bases and J by 8 bases; unmatched bases: 8. This chain's CDR3 is CATETGRDEQFF. In nucleotides, the CDR3 is TGTGCCACTGAGACTGGGAGGGATGAGCAGTTCTTC.

This chain links TRBV2 with TRBJ2-4, with D possibly TRBD1 on 6 matching bases. Germline loops: CDR1 SNHLY, CDR2 FYNNEI. The CDR3 is 15 amino acids. V was shortened by 6 bases and J by 0 bases, with 12 bases between the two germline ends. The DNA for the CDR3 is TGTGCCAGCAGCAGGGACAAGCTAGCCAAAAACATTCAGTACTTC. The encoded protein is CASSRDKLAKNIQYF. The whole variable domain, remainder taken from reference TRBV2 and TRBJ2-4, is EPEVTQTPSHQVTQMGQEVILRCVPISNHLYFYWYRQILGQKVEFLVSFYNNEISEKSEIFDDQFSVERPDGSNFTLKIRSTKLEDSAMYFCASSRDKLAKNIQYFGAGTRLSVL.

J is TRBJ1-3 and V is TRBV6-5; 7 bases are a match to TRBD1. This CDR3 contains 14 residues. The V and J ends lost 4 bases and 4 bases, in that order; junction bases with no gene match: 4. In germline, CDR1 is MNHEY, CDR2 SVGAGI. CDR3 protein: CASSLGTAGNTIYF. The CDR3 DNA reads as TGTGCCAGCAGTTTAGGGACAGCCGGAAACACCATATATTTT.

This clone occurred a few times. V and J are TRBV10-3 and TRBJ2-3; D remains unclear. Germline lookup yields CDR1 ENHRY and CDR2 SYGVKD. Trimming cost V 0 bases and J 7 bases, with 11 bases left between them. The CDR3 runs to 14 residues. This chain's CDR3 is CAISESRLTHTQYF. The CDR3 DNA reads as TGTGCCATCAGTGAGTCTCGCCTTACCCATACGCAGTATTTT.

This clone was picked up one time. The chain carries TRBV5-1 and TRBJ1-6; D possibly corresponds to TRBD1 (5 bases). Germline CDR1 and CDR2: SGHRS and YFSETQ. The CDR3 extends over 14 amino acids. Trimming took off 4 bases at V and 7 bases at J, with 12 bases between the two ends. This chain's CDR3 is CASSVAPGNSPLHF. The CDR3 DNA sequence: TGCGCCAGCAGCGTAGCCCCAGGGAATTCACCCCTCCACTTT.

This rearrangement joins TRBV10-3 to TRBJ1-2; a possible D gene is TRBD1 (5 bases). The germline V and J ends were trimmed by 3 bases and 8 bases, with 19 bases remaining between them. The CDR3 is 15 amino acids. Germline assignment: CDR1 ENHRY and CDR2 SYGVKD. The CDR3 region is CAISDQAGRVEGYTF. CDR3 DNA sequence: TGTGCCATCAGTGATCAGGCAGGGCGAGTTGAGGGCTACACCTTC.

The chain uses TRBV29-1 and TRBJ2-7; D could derive from TRBD1 or TRBD2 (5 bases each). The V and J ends lost 5 bases and 3 bases respectively, with 14 bases between them. Germline values: CDR1 SQVTM, CDR2 ANQGSEA. The CDR3 has 13 amino acids. The CDR3 loop reads CSVSRDASYEQYF. The CDR3 DNA sequence: TGCAGCGTTTCTCGGGACGCCAGCTACGAGCAGTACTTC.